One TCR beta chain is described in this entry. The repertoire was sequenced with immunoSEQ multiplex PCR; TCRdb's copy has only in-frame clones and lacks some. The sample includes 2 million to 3 million clones, approximately 90% seen only once; the top ten take around 0.14%. This CDR3 comprises 14 residues. Germline lookup yields CDR1 SGHRS and CDR2 YFSETQ. Trimming removed 0 bases from V and 0 bases from J, with 6 bases in between. The sample originates from a study of shared clonotypes between healthy human individuals. The donors, all of them Caucasian adults, lived in Nashville, Tennessee. The V gene is TRBV5-1, the J gene TRBJ1-1; D gene unclear. The sample was naive CD4+ T cells sorted from blood. Specified subset: CD45RA+ positively selected. The source of this sequence is a man in his late teens or twenties in good health. CDR3 residues: CASSLDLMNTEAFF. In DNA form, the CDR3 reads TGCGCCAGCAGCTTGGACCTCATGAACACTGAAGCTTTCTTT.